This T cell receptor beta chain emerged from a study of vaccination and CD4 T cells after COVID-19. Study context: In culture, cells were exposed to overlapping spike peptides from SARS-CoV-2, HCoV-NL63, HCoV-OC43 and HCoV-229E.

The sample holds a few counts of this clonotype. Its matching antigen is unknown. The treatment was: approximately 9-day PBMC culture with coronavirus spike peptide pools or control peptides (ViraFEST assay). Gathering of the CD4+ T cells, from the unexposed donor, took place before the COVID-19 pandemic (2011-2018). Expanded clonotypes were found by TCR sequencing after peptide-pool stimulation (ViraFEST). Probes of unexposed-donor CD4+ T cells used SARS-CoV-2 S/N and four cold-coronavirus spikes (cells permitting). Findings and limits, study-wide: Researchers report that 304 of 307 vaccine-specific clones in convalescent patients proved spike mono-reactive.

CD4+ T cells that had been cultured provided DNA sequenced with the Oncomine TCR Beta short-read assay. TCRdb recomputed calls from the PCR reads with MiXCR, one row per CDR3 protein. In the table there are roughly 7,000 distinct CDR3 sequences, 20% to 25% of which are singletons. V dropped 6 bases and J dropped 9 bases, with 17 bases sitting between them. The CDR3 length is 13 residues. Germline CDR1 reads LGHNT; CDR2 reads FRNRAP. Sequencing used CD4+ T cells from blood, cultured in vitro. The source of this sequence is a human donor in good health. The chain uses TRBV12-5 and TRBJ1-2, with a tentative D call TRBD1 (6 bases). CDR3 nucleotides: TGTGCTAGTGGGCATGGGTGGGGGCAAAGCTACACCTTC. Translating gives CASGHGWGQSYTF.